What follows are 19 T cell receptor beta chains derived from one specimen sequenced in a study of blood T cell repertoires in COVID-19. This table comes from immunoSEQ multiplex PCR, and its TCRdb copy is limited to in-frame clones, with some not included. The repertoire holds some 150,000 clones, with 85% to 90% as singletons. The sequenced sample consisted of peripheral blood. The receptor source for this set is a man aged 18 to 35 with active or convalescent COVID-19.

V usage is TRBV13 and J usage is TRBJ1-1; possible D gene TRBD1, 5 bases. V lost 1 base and J lost 5, with 11 bases in between. The CDR3 runs to 14 residues. Germline CDR1 and CDR2: PRHDT and FYEKMQ (reference sequence). CDR3 bases: TGTGCCAGCAGCTTAGAGGCCAGGGTAACTGAAGCTTTCTTT. Encoded protein: CASSLEARVTEAFF.

The gene calls are TRBV5-6 and TRBJ2-3; D gene ambiguous. The ends were cut back, 4 bases at V and 3 bases at J, with 9 bases in the middle. Germline CDR1 and CDR2: SGHDT and YYEEEE. This CDR3 comprises 13 residues. CDR3 in amino acids: CASSPVGTDTQYF. CDR3 DNA: TGTGCCAGCAGCCCCGTCGGGACAGATACGCAGTATTTT.

CDR3 protein: CSVEWGGKNTEAFF. In nucleotides, the CDR3 is TGCAGCGTTGAATGGGGAGGAAAGAACACTGAAGCTTTCTTT. This chain joins TRBV29-1 and TRBJ1-1; the D is unclear. V lost 2 bases and J 1 base, leaving 11 bases between the germline ends. There are 14 residues in the CDR3. Germline lookup yields CDR1 SQVTM and CDR2 ANQGSEA. The whole variable domain, remainder taken from reference TRBV29-1 and TRBJ1-1, is SAVISQKPSRDICQRGTSLTIQCQVDSQVTMMFWYRQQPGQSLTLIATANQGSEATYESGFVIDKFPISRPNLTFSTLTVSNMSPEDSSIYLCSVEWGGKNTEAFFGQGTRLTVV.

V and J are TRBV13 and TRBJ2-1; D call uncertain. This CDR3 is built from 16 residues. V was shortened by 1 base and J by 5 bases, with 15 bases between the two germline ends. The germline CDR1 and CDR2 sequences are PRHDT and FYEKMQ (reference sequence). As DNA, the CDR3 is TGTGCCAGCAGCTTAGAGCTGGGCTCCCACGACAATGAGCAGTTCTTC. Translating gives CASSLELGSHDNEQFF.

This chain joins TRBV6-2 or TRBV6-3 and TRBJ2-3; D possibly corresponds to TRBD2 (6 bases). Germline CDR1 MNHEY, CDR2 SVGEGT. This CDR3 is 12 amino acids long. The V end lost 6 bases, the J end lost 7 bases, and 11 bases lay between the germline ends. The CDR3 sequence is CASSRDFHTQYF. In nucleotides, the CDR3 is TGTGCCAGCAGCCGGGACTTTCATACGCAGTATTTT.

The chain links TRBV30 to TRBJ1-5, with 7 positions matching TRBD1. CDR1 and CDR2 (germline): GTSNPN, SVGIG (reference sequence). J lost 7 bases, V lost 3 bases, and 12 bases had no gene match. This CDR3 comprises 15 residues. The CDR3 spells CAWSEPTGKEQPQHF. The CDR3 coding sequence is TGTGCCTGGAGCGAACCGACAGGGAAAGAGCAGCCCCAGCATTTT. The whole variable domain, filled in from reference TRBV30 and TRBJ1-5, reads SQTIHQWPATLVQPVGSPLSLECTVEGTSNPNLYWYRQAAGRGLQLLFYSVGIGQISSEVPQNLSASRPQDRQFILSSKKLLLSDSGFYLCAWSEPTGKEQPQHFGDGTRLSIL.

The V and J genes are TRBV19 and TRBJ2-3; possible D gene TRBD2, 7 bases. V was cut by 8 bases and J by 4 bases, with 13 bases left in between. CDR1 is LNHDA, CDR2 SQIVND, per germline (reference sequence). The CDR3 is made up of 13 amino acids. The CDR3 here is CASEGGVPDTQYF. The CDR3 DNA is TGTGCCAGTGAGGGGGGGGTCCCAGATACGCAGTATTTT.

This chain joins TRBV27 and TRBJ1-5; TRBD1 aligns across 9 bases. Germline V gene data show CDR1 as MNHEY and CDR2 as SMNVEV (reference sequence). V shed 6 bases and J 6 bases; nucleotides not matched to a gene: 9. This CDR3 has 15 residues. In DNA form, the CDR3 reads TGTGCCAGCAGCAACTCGGGACAGGGAGGTCAGCCCCAGCATTTT. It is translated as CASSNSGQGGQPQHF.

This clone was detected only once. Other DNA variants within this sample encode the same CDR3. The J gene is TRBJ2-3, the V gene TRBV5-1; D possibly corresponds to TRBD1 (5 bases). Trimming removed 0 bases at V and 3 bases at J, with 8 bases between. Germline CDR1 reads SGHRS; CDR2 reads YFSETQ. The CDR3 consists of 14 residues. The CDR3 here is CASSLGTGTDTQYF. Written as DNA, the CDR3 is TGCGCCAGCAGCTTGGGCACAGGTACAGATACGCAGTATTTT.

This clone was observed once. The chain uses TRBV5-1 and TRBJ1-4; 7 bases agree with TRBD1. The CDR3 spans 14 residues. The V gene's germline CDR1 is SGHRS and CDR2 YFSETQ. V was pared by 0 bases and J by 4 bases, with 0 bases of the junction left unmatched. The CDR3 spells CASSLDRGNEKLFF. The CDR3 DNA sequence: TGCGCCAGCAGCTTGGACAGGGGTAATGAAAAACTGTTTTTT.

The chain carries TRBV5-5 and TRBJ2-2, with a tentative D call TRBD2 (5 bases). This CDR3 region has 15 residues. V was shortened by 0 bases and J by 3 bases, with 9 bases between the two germline ends. The germline gives CDR1 SGHKS, CDR2 YYEKEE (reference sequence). This chain's CDR3 is CASSLGPRDTGELFF. CDR3 coding DNA: TGTGCCAGCAGCTTGGGGCCGAGGGACACCGGGGAGCTGTTTTTT.

The J gene is TRBJ2-3, the V gene TRBV6-5, with 11 positions matching TRBD1. The V gene's germline CDR1 is MNHEY and CDR2 SVGAGI. The V segment lost 4 bases and the J segment 4 bases; nucleotides outside the gene matches: 7. This CDR3 region has 16 residues. In DNA, the CDR3 is TGTGCCAGCAGTTCTGATTGGACAGGGGGCGCAGATACGCAGTATTTT. As protein: CASSSDWTGGADTQYF.

The J gene is TRBJ1-6, the V gene TRBV27, with D maybe TRBD1 (6 bases). V was trimmed by 4 bases and J by 10 bases, leaving 17 bases between them. CDR3 length equals 15 residues. Germline V gene data show CDR1 as MNHEY and CDR2 as SMNVEV (reference sequence). This CDR3 is CASSSNRVVGSPLHF. CDR3 DNA: TGTGCCAGCAGTTCTAACAGGGTCGTGGGGTCACCCCTCCACTTT.

J is TRBJ1-5 and V is TRBV7-2; D uncertain. The length of the CDR3 is 15 residues. Trimming took off 1 base at V and 7 bases at J, with 14 bases between the two ends. Germline-derived CDR1 and CDR2 are SGHTA and FQGNSA. CDR3 sequence: CASSLGGGVRQPQHF. CDR3 DNA sequence: TGTGCCAGCAGCTTAGGTGGCGGGGTTCGGCAGCCCCAGCATTTT.

The rearrangement links TRBV24-1 to TRBJ2-3; TRBD2 matches at 8 bases. Per germline, CDR1 KGHDR and CDR2 SFDVKD. With V trimmed by 3 bases and J by 1 base, 8 bases remained unmatched. The CDR3 consists of 17 residues. This CDR3 is CATSDPASGRGTDTQYF. The CDR3 DNA reads as TGTGCCACCAGTGATCCCGCGAGCGGGAGAGGCACAGATACGCAGTATTTT.

This chain joins TRBV5-1 and TRBJ2-1; tentative D call: TRBD2 (5 bases). The V and J ends lost 5 bases and 0 bases respectively, with 18 bases between them. Germline CDR1 reads SGHRS; CDR2 reads YFSETQ. The CDR3 consists of 17 residues. The DNA of the CDR3 is TGCGCCAGCAGTCCCCCTCGGACTGGAAGCTCCTACAATGAGCAGTTCTTC. Protein sequence: CASSPPRTGSSYNEQFF.

The CDR3 sequence: CASSFRRLAGDSYNEQFF. CDR3 in DNA: TGTGCCAGCAGCTTTCGTCGACTAGCGGGAGACTCCTACAATGAGCAGTTCTTC. The chain has TRBV5-5 and TRBJ2-1; 12 positions match TRBD2. The CDR3 sequence is 18 residues long. Trimming removed 2 bases from V and 0 bases from J; junction bases left unmatched: 6. Germline-derived CDR1 and CDR2 are SGHKS and YYEKEE (reference sequence).

The rearrangement joins TRBV25-1 to TRBJ2-7, with D perhaps TRBD1 (5 bases). The CDR3 is 17 residues long. Trimming left V 4 bases short and J 0 bases short, with 19 bases between. Per germline, CDR1 MGHDK and CDR2 SYGVNS. The CDR3 here is CASSASQDITGSYEQYF. The DNA of the CDR3 is TGTGCCAGCAGTGCCTCCCAGGACATCACCGGCTCCTACGAGCAGTACTTC.

DNA for the CDR3: TGCGCCAGCAGCTTTGACGGGGAGCAGACAGATACGCAGTATTTT. Encoded protein: CASSFDGEQTDTQYF. J is TRBJ2-3 and V is TRBV5-1; D is possibly TRBD2 (5 bases). The CDR3 extends over 15 amino acids. Trimming removed 2 bases at V and 3 bases at J, with 13 bases between. From germline, CDR1 is SGHRS and CDR2 YFSETQ.